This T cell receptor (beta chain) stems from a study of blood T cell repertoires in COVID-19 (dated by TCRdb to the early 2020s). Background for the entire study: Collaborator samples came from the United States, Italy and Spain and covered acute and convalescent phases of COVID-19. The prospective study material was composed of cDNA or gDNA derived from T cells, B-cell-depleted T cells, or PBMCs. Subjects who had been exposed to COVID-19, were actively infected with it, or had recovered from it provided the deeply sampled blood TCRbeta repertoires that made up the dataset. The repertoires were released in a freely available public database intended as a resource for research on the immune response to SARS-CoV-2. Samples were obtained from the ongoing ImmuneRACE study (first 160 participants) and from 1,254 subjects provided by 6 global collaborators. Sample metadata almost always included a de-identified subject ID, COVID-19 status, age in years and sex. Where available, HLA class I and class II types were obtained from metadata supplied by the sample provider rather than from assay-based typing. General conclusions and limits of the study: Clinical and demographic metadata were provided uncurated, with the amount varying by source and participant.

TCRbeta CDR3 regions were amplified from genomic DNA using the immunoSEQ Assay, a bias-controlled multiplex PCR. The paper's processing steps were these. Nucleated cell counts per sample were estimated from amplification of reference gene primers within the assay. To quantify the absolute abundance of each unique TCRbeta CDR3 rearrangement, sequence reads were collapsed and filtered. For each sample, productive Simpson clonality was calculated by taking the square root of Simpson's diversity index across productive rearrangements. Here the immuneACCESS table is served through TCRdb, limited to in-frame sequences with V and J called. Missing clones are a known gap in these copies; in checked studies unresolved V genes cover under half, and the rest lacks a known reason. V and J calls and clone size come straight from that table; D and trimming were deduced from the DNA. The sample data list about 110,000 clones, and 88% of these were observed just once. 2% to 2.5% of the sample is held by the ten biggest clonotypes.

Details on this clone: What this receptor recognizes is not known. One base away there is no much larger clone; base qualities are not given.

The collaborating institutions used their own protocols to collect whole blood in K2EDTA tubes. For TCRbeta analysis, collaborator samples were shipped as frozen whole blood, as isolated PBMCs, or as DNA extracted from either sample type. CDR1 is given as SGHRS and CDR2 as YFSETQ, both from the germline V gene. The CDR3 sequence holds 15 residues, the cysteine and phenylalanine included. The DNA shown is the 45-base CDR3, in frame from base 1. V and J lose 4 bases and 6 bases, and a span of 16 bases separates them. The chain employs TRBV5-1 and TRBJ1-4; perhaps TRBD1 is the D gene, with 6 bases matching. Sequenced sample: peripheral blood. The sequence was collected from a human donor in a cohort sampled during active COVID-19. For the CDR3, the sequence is CASSPRGGADEKLFF. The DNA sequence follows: TGCGCCAGCAGCCCACGAGGGGGGGCAGATGAAAAACTGTTTTTT.